This entry is about one T cell receptor beta chain. The antigen is not known. Researchers prepared the TCRbeta library using unique molecular identifiers, the study reports. One entry per CDR3 protein results from TCRdb running MiXCR on the PCR reads. The repertoire has about 460,000 distinct CDR3 sequences, roughly an eighth of them found once; the top ten carry about 15%. The data originate from a study of T-cell reconstitution after alpha-beta-depleted transplantation in children. Whole-study results and caveats: Diversity of TCRbeta at day 60 was high in some patients, arising from surviving recipient T cells and thymic progenitors.

V lost 5 bases, J lost 4 bases, and 12 bases stayed unmatched. There are 17 residues in the CDR3. V and J are TRBV12-3 or TRBV12-4 and TRBJ1-4; TRBD1 aligns across 8 bases. The sequence derives from a female patient aged 2-9 years who had a stem cell transplant for aplastic anemia, so the T cells may come from the graft donor. Source: PBMCs, mostly from graft donor cells, taken 180 days after TCRalphabeta/CD19-depleted stem cell transplant. CDR3 residues: CASSVRGTGLFNEKLFF. CDR3 coding DNA: TGTGCCAGCAGTGTACGCGGGACAGGACTCTTTAATGAAAAACTGTTTTTT.